These 20 T cell receptor beta chains were sequenced from one sample in a study of T cells in Graves' hyperthyroidism and ophthalmopathy. Template material for amplifying TCR beta CDR3 regions consisted of RNA transcripts. First-round RT-PCR with HTBI primers amplified the TCR CDR3 region. MiXCR, applied by TCRdb to the multiplex PCR reads, yields one record per CDR3 protein. The data contain about 640,000 distinct CDR3 sequences, around 20% of them singletons. Input material: blood. These receptors came from a man aged 25 to 40 with Graves' ophthalmopathy.

This clonotype was detected many times. The rearrangement joins TRBV5-1 to TRBJ2-3; D is possibly TRBD2 (6 bases). Per the germline V gene, CDR1 is SGHRS and CDR2 is YFSETQ. V was pared by 4 bases and J by 5 bases, with 29 bases between. The CDR3 loop spans 19 amino acids. As DNA, the CDR3 is TGCGCCAGCAGCGCCGACAGACCCCGCGGGGCGGAAATTCGAGATACGCAGTATTTT. Protein product: CASSADRPRGAEIRDTQYF.

There are many counts of this clonotype. The CDR3 DNA reads TGTGCCAGCAGCGAAGCAAGGCACGAGCAGTACTTC. Translating it yields CASSEARHEQYF. V gene TRBV7-8 combines with J gene TRBJ2-7; D unresolved. Per the germline V gene, CDR1 is SGHVS and CDR2 is FQNEAQ. This CDR3 spans 12 amino acids. Trimming left V 5 bases short and J 5 bases short, with 10 bases between. The whole variable domain, remainder taken from reference TRBV7-8 and TRBJ2-7, is GAGVSQSPRYKVAKRGQDVALRCDPISGHVSLFWYQQALGQGPEFLTYFQNEAQLDKSGLPSDRFFAERPEGSVSTLKIQRTQQEDSAVYLCASSEARHEQYFGPGTRLTVT.

This clonotype was observed a few times. This chain uses TRBV18 with TRBJ1-1, with D possibly matching TRBD1 (6 bases). CDR1 and CDR2 (germline): KGHSH, LQKENI. The CDR3 consists of 14 residues. Deletions cut 8 bases from V and 0 bases from J, with 13 bases between. CDR3 DNA sequence: TGTGCCAGCCAAGCCACAGGGATGAACACTGAAGCTTTCTTT. The encoded protein is CASQATGMNTEAFF.

At least ten counts were recorded for this clonotype. This sequence joins TRBV3-1 and TRBJ2-7, with TRBD2 as a possible D gene (5 bases). The CDR3 extends over 12 amino acids. Germline V gives CDR1 LGHDT, CDR2 YNNKEL (reference sequence). Between the trimmed V and J ends, which lost 1 base and 4 bases, there was a span of 5 bases. CDR3 loop: CASSQGEYEQYF. Written as DNA, the CDR3 is TGTGCCAGCAGCCAAGGGGAGTACGAGCAGTACTTC.

The V and J genes are TRBV4-1 and TRBJ1-1, with D tentatively TRBD1 (5 bases). Germline V gene lookup returns CDR1 MGHRA and CDR2 YSYEKL. This CDR3 has 15 residues. Between the trimmed V and J ends, which lost 1 base and 4 bases, there was a span of 13 bases. CDR3 DNA: TGCGCCAGCAGCCAAGGAAGGGGCGGGGGCACTGAAGCTTTCTTT. It translates to CASSQGRGGGTEAFF.

The chain employs TRBV6-5 and TRBJ1-6; D is undetermined. CDR1 MNHEY and CDR2 SVGAGI come from the germline V gene. The V gene lost 2 bases and the J gene lost 3 bases, with 14 bases spanning the gap. There are 17 residues in the CDR3. The CDR3 DNA reads TGTGCCAGCAGTTACGACCGCGCCAGGATCTATAATTCACCCCTCCACTTT. This sequence encodes CASSYDRARIYNSPLHF.

This clonotype was recorded many times. In DNA, the CDR3 is TGCAGTGCTAGTTGGACAGGGGGCCTCACTGAAGCTTTCTTT. Translated, it gives CSASWTGGLTEAFF. The chain has TRBV20-1 and TRBJ1-1; 11 bases fit TRBD1. The germline gives CDR1 DFQATT, CDR2 SNEGSKA (reference sequence). CDR3 length: 14 residues. V shed 3 bases and J 4 bases; nucleotides not matched to a gene: 4.

This chain joins TRBV12-3 or TRBV12-4 and TRBJ2-7; no clear D. Trimming took off 6 bases at V and 6 bases at J, with 27 bases between the two ends. CDR3 length equals 17 residues. CDR3 coding DNA: TGTGCCAGCAGAAGTCTCGAGTGGCGAGGTGAAAGATCCGAGCAGTACTTC. Translation: CASRSLEWRGERSEQYF.

This clonotype has a handful of counts. The V call is TRBV7-9, the J call TRBJ1-4, with 7 nucleotides matching TRBD1. Trimming took 6 bases from V and 7 from J; bases not matched to a gene: 8. The germline V gene has CDR1 SEHNR and CDR2 FQNEAQ (reference sequence). The CDR3 spans 14 residues. The CDR3, as DNA: TGTGCCAGCAGTTTGCCAGGGGGAGGTGAAAAACTGTTTTTT. Protein product: CASSLPGGGEKLFF.

The rearrangement uses TRBV4-1 and TRBJ2-7; 7 bases are a match to TRBD1. CDR3 size: 15 residues. Germline CDR1 is MGHRA and CDR2 is YSYEKL. Trimming removed 1 base from V and 1 base from J; junction bases left unmatched: 4. CDR3 DNA: TGCGCCAGCAGCCAAGCAGGGGGTAATTCCTACGAGCAGTACTTC. Its translation: CASSQAGGNSYEQYF.

V and J are TRBV7-9 and TRBJ1-1; 8 bases agree with TRBD1. The CDR3 sequence is 14 residues long. The V and J ends lost 5 bases and 3 bases, in that order; junction bases with no gene match: 5. In germline, CDR1 is SEHNR, CDR2 FQNEAQ (reference sequence). The CDR3 loop is CASSQTGVHTEAFF. CDR3 bases: TGTGCCAGCAGCCAGACAGGGGTGCACACTGAAGCTTTCTTT. The whole variable domain, filled in from reference TRBV7-9 and TRBJ1-1, reads DTGVSQNPRHKITKRGQNVTFRCDPISEHNRLYWYRQTLGQGPEFLTYFQNEAQLEKSRLLSDRFSAERPKGSFSTLEIQRTEQGDSAMYLCASSQTGVHTEAFFGQGTRLTVV.

This clonotype was counted a few times. This rearrangement joins TRBV2 to TRBJ1-2; a possible D gene is TRBD1 (5 bases). The CDR3 has 16 amino acids. CDR1 SNHLY and CDR2 FYNNEI come from the germline V gene. Deletions cut 2 bases from V and 6 bases from J, with 19 bases between. The DNA for the CDR3 is TGTGCCAGCAGTGAAAGGCTGGTAGGGACCCTCGATGGCTACACCTTC. Its protein product is CASSERLVGTLDGYTF.

This clonotype was seen many times. In nucleotides, the CDR3 is TGCGCCAGCTCGACTAGGCCTTACGAGCAGTACTTC. This codes for CASSTRPYEQYF. The chain links TRBV5-1 to TRBJ2-7; tentatively, D is TRBD2 (6 bases). Germline loops: CDR1 SGHRS, CDR2 YFSETQ. The CDR3 is made up of 12 amino acids. Trimming stripped 7 bases from V and 4 bases from J, with 12 bases between.

This clonotype occurred many times. The CDR3 here is CASSLAPRGRRFYEQYF. The CDR3 nucleotides are TGTGCCAGCAGTTTGGCCCCCCGGGGGAGAAGGTTCTACGAGCAGTACTTC. The chain combines TRBV27 with TRBJ2-7; D perhaps matches TRBD2 (6 bases). Trimming pared 3 bases from V and 3 bases from J, leaving 21 bases between. The germline V gene has CDR1 MNHEY and CDR2 SMNVEV (reference sequence). The CDR3 contains 17 residues.

The rearrangement joins TRBV20-1 to TRBJ2-4; D possibly matches TRBD1 or TRBD2 (5 bases each). Deletions cut 4 bases from V and 7 bases from J, with 23 bases between. The CDR3 length is 16 residues. CDR1 and CDR2 (germline): DFQATT, SNEGSKA (reference sequence). CDR3 DNA: TGCAGTGCTATAGACTCATACCGGGGCATTCGCAACATTCAGTACTTC. It specifies CSAIDSYRGIRNIQYF.

This clonotype was counted a few times. The CDR3 loop is CASSLAAGPVEQYF. Written as DNA, the CDR3 is TGTGCCAGCAGCTTAGCCGCAGGTCCGGTCGAGCAGTACTTC. The rearrangement uses TRBV7-9 and TRBJ2-7; D is undetermined. This CDR3 contains 14 residues. V lost 0 bases to trimming and J lost 6 bases, with 12 bases between them. The germline V gene encodes CDR1 SEHNR and CDR2 FQNEAQ (reference sequence).

The table lists this clonotype with a few counts. This chain uses TRBV9 with TRBJ1-4; tentatively, D is TRBD1 (5 bases). Germline CDR1 reads SGDLS; CDR2 reads YYNGEE. V lost 1 base and J lost 4, with 11 bases in between. This CDR3 comprises 15 residues. Written as DNA, the CDR3 is TGTGCCAGCAGCGTACAGGCAGGGTATAATGAAAAACTGTTTTTT. It specifies CASSVQAGYNEKLFF.

This clonotype was counted at least ten times. The gene calls are TRBV3-1 and TRBJ2-4; 7 bases are a match to TRBD1. The CDR3 runs 17 residues. Unmatched junction bases numbered 11, after V lost 3 bases and J lost 3 bases. Germline V gene lookup returns CDR1 LGHDT and CDR2 YNNKEL (reference sequence). DNA for the CDR3: TGTGCCAGCAGCCAGTCGACAGGGAAGGAAGTCAAAAACATTCAGTACTTC. Protein: CASSQSTGKEVKNIQYF.

This clonotype has ten or more counts. V and J are TRBV28 and TRBJ2-5; TRBD1 matches at 8 bases. Germline assignment: CDR1 MDHEN and CDR2 SYDVKM. CDR3 length: 16 residues. With 4 bases clipped from V and 3 bases from J, the junction kept 10 bases outside the gene matches. CDR3 protein: CASSSLLTGEEETQYF. As DNA, the CDR3 is TGTGCCAGCAGTTCACTCCTGACAGGGGAGGAAGAGACCCAGTACTTC. The entire variable domain, with the rest obtained from reference TRBV28 and TRBJ2-5, is as follows: DVKVTQSSRYLVKRTGEKVFLECVQDMDHENMFWYRQDPGLGLRLIYFSYDVKMKEKGDIPEGYSVSREKKERFSLILESASTNQTSMYLCASSSLLTGEEETQYFGPGTRLLVL.

This clonotype was seen only a few times. The chain uses TRBV5-1 and TRBJ2-7; 7 bases are shared with TRBD1. The CDR3 loop spans 13 amino acids. Per germline, CDR1 SGHRS and CDR2 YFSETQ. Trimming cost V 1 base and J 7 bases; bases outside gene matches: 5. The CDR3 DNA reads as TGCGCCAGCAGCTTGAGCCAGGGGGAGGAGCAGTACTTC. Translating gives CASSLSQGEEQYF.